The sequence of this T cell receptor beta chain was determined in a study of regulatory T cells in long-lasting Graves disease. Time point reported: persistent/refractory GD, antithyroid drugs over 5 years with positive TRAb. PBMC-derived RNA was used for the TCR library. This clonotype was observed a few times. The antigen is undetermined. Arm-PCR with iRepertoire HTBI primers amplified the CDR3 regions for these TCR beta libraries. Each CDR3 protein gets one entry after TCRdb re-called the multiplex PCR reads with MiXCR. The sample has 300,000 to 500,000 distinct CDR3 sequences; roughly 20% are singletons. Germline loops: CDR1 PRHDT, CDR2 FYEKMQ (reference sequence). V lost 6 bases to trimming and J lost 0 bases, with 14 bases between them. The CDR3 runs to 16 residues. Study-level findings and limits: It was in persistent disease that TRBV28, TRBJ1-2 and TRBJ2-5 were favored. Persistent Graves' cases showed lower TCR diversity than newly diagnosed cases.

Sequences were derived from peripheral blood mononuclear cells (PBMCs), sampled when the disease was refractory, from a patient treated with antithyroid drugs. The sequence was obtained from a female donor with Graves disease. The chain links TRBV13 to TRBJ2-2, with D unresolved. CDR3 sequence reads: CASRLSSPSNTGELFF. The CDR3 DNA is TGTGCCAGCAGATTAAGTTCCCCTTCGAACACCGGGGAGCTGTTTTTT.